The sample holds a few counts of the clone carrying this T cell receptor beta chain. The antigen is undetermined. This sample's treatment: roughly 11-day PBMC culture with coronavirus spike peptide pools or control peptides (ViraFEST assay). Patients returned positive PCR results between March and December 2020, earlier than US Alpha, Beta and Delta variants. Roughly 2 million PBMCs per well were cultured with 9 to 10 IU/ml IL-2 and about 10 ug/ml peptide pools. Oncomine TCR Beta short-read sequencing was applied to DNA from cultured CD4+ T cells. MiXCR, run by TCRdb on the PCR reads, gives a single entry per CDR3 protein. The table records roughly 22,000 distinct CDR3 sequences, over 25% of them present only once. The data were taken from a study of vaccination and CD4 T cells after COVID-19. The V gene's germline CDR1 is MNHNS and CDR2 SASEGT. There are 13 residues in the CDR3. V was clipped by 6 bases and J by 4 bases; unmatched bases: 2.

The sequence was collected from a human donor with COVID-19. The rearrangement links TRBV6-1 to TRBJ1-2, with TRBD1 identical over 10 bases. The specimen sequenced was cultured CD4+ T cells from blood. In nucleotides, the CDR3 is TGTGCCAGCAGAGGGACAGGGGTCTATGGCTACACCTTC. Its translation: CASRGTGVYGYTF.